Sequencing of this T cell receptor beta chain was carried out in a study of graft-versus-host responses after intestinal transplantation. The CDR3 is 16 amino acids. V gave up 1 base and J gave up 0 bases; unmatched junction bases: 4. CDR1 and CDR2 from the germline V gene are KGHSH and LQKENI. As to this clone: Its specificity is unknown.

TCRdb's table, derived via immunoSEQ multiplex PCR, lists solely in-frame clones and lacks some. The sample includes about 97,000 clones, 75% to 95% of them seen just once. Study findings and constraints: In patients with graft-donor T cell macrochimerism, allograft graft-versus-host to host-versus-graft clonal ratios were high. Some GvH clones appeared in ileal mucosa or blood before recipient bone marrow. Peak circulating GvH clone levels tracked with early post-transplant HvG declines.

V usage is TRBV18 and J usage is TRBJ1-1; TRBD1 aligns across 8 bases. This sequence was found in a human patient who received an intestinal transplant, so some T cells may come from the graft donor. The sequences come from PBMCs, collected roughly 410 days after intestinal transplant. CDR3 protein: CASSPLGTGLNTEAFF. The CDR3 DNA follows: TGTGCCAGCTCACCACTTGGGACAGGCCTGAACACTGAAGCTTTCTTT.